A selection of T cell receptor beta chains follows, all from one sample in a study of a mutant IDH1 vaccine in newly diagnosed glioma. Profiling relied on immunoSEQ multiplex PCR, and the TCRdb table lists in-frame clones only, not all of them. This table holds fewer than 85,000 clones, approximately 78% found once. Which antigens these TCRs recognize remains unknown. The specimen was PBMCs, collected from a glioma patient whose treatment included an IDH1 peptide vaccine. The receptors come from a man aged 35 to 55 with glioma. Both conserved end residues are part of each CDR3. The D gene is left open where the match is weak. Not all rows give a size; the values are once, few, many and, for expanded clones, a class.

J: TRBJ2-7; V: TRBV5-6; D: TRBD2; size: NA; length: 15; DNA: TGTGCCAGCAGCTCGCCTAGCGGGAGCTCCTACGAGCAGTACTTC; CDR3: CASSSPSGSSYEQYF
J: TRBJ2-5; V: TRBV7-2; D: TRBD2; size: NA; length: 15; DNA: TGTGCCAGCAGCCCCGTTCGGGGGGGGCGGGAGACCCAGTACTTC; CDR3: CASSPVRGGRETQYF
J: TRBJ2-3; V: TRBV5-1; D: NA; size: once; length: 14; DNA: TGCGCCAGCAGCTTGTATGAAAACACAGATACGCAGTATTTT; CDR3: CASSLYENTDTQYF
J: TRBJ2-7; V: TRBV5-1; D: NA; size: NA; length: 14; DNA: TGCGCCAGCAGCTTGGAGGGGCCTCCCTACGAGCAGTACTTC; CDR3: CASSLEGPPYEQYF
J: TRBJ2-1; V: TRBV9; D: NA; size: NA; length: 15; DNA: TGTGCCAGCAGCGTAGAAAGCGGGTTCAGCAATGAGCAGTTCTTC; CDR3: CASSVESGFSNEQFF
J: TRBJ1-5; V: TRBV14; D: NA; size: few; length: 14; DNA: TGTGCCAGCAGCCAAGAAGGAACTCCTCAGCCCCAGCATTTT; CDR3: CASSQEGTPQPQHF
J: TRBJ2-7; V: TRBV19; D: TRBD2; size: NA; length: 12; DNA: TGTGCCGTGTCGACTAGCAGCTACGAGCAGTACTTC; CDR3: CAVSTSSYEQYF
J: TRBJ2-7; V: TRBV4-2; D: NA; size: NA; length: 15; DNA: TGTGCCAGCAGCCAAGAGAAGCGGGTGGGCTACGAGCAGTACTTC; CDR3: CASSQEKRVGYEQYF
J: TRBJ1-1; V: TRBV18; D: TRBD1; size: NA; length: 17; DNA: TGTGCCAGCTCACCACCAAAAGGGACAGTTATGAACACTGAAGCTTTCTTT; CDR3: CASSPPKGTVMNTEAFF
J: TRBJ2-2; V: TRBV2; D: TRBD2; size: NA; length: 14; DNA: TGTGCCAGCAGGAAGGGACTAAACACCGGGGAGCTGTTTTTT; CDR3: CASRKGLNTGELFF
J: TRBJ2-2; V: TRBV10-3; D: NA; size: NA; length: 16; DNA: TGTGCCATCAAGGGACCGGGGAACATTAACACCGGGGAGCTGTTTTTT; CDR3: CAIKGPGNINTGELFF
J: TRBJ1-3; V: TRBV7-9; D: NA; size: NA; length: 14; DNA: TGTGCCAGCAGCTCGGAGGCCAGTGGAAACACCATATATTTT; CDR3: CASSSEASGNTIYF
J: TRBJ1-2; V: TRBV6-1; D: NA; size: NA; length: 16; DNA: TGTGCCAGCAGTGAAATTAATGCCCGCGGGAACTATGGCTACACCTTC; CDR3: CASSEINARGNYGYTF
J: TRBJ1-5; V: TRBV6-5; D: NA; size: few; length: 12; DNA: TGTGCCAGCAGTTATTTGGGTCAGCCCCAGCATTTT; CDR3: CASSYLGQPQHF
J: TRBJ1-5; V: TRBV30; D: TRBD1; size: NA; length: 14; DNA: TGTGCCTGGAGAGGGGACAGGGGGCACCAGCCCCAGCATTTT; CDR3: CAWRGDRGHQPQHF
J: TRBJ2-7; V: TRBV2; D: NA; size: NA; length: 12; DNA: TGTGCCAGCAGCCTCGCGGGGTACGAGCAGTACTTC; CDR3: CASSLAGYEQYF
J: TRBJ2-3; V: TRBV5-1; D: NA; size: NA; length: 12; DNA: TGCGCCAGCAGCTTGATTACAGATACGCAGTATTTT; CDR3: CASSLITDTQYF
J: TRBJ1-6; V: TRBV5-1; D: TRBD1; size: NA; length: 15; DNA: TGCGCCAGCAGCTCGGACAGGGAAGGGGATTCACCCCTCCACTTT; CDR3: CASSSDREGDSPLHF
J: TRBJ2-5; V: TRBV28; D: NA; size: NA; length: 14; DNA: TGTGCCAGCAGTAACAGGAGGTACCAAGAGACCCAGTACTTC; CDR3: CASSNRRYQETQYF
J: TRBJ2-3; V: TRBV15; D: NA; size: NA; length: 15; DNA: TGTGCCACCAGCAGATCCCCTGGGGCGACAGATACGCAGTATTTT; CDR3: CATSRSPGATDTQYF
J: TRBJ2-7; V: TRBV2; D: NA; size: NA; length: 16; DNA: TGTGCCAGCAGTGAAGTTCCCGGGGGGCCAACGGGGGTGCAGTACTTC; CDR3: CASSEVPGGPTGVQYF
J: TRBJ1-5; V: TRBV10-3; D: NA; size: few; length: 12; DNA: TGTGCCATCAGTGACGGGAATCAGCCCCAGCATTTT; CDR3: CAISDGNQPQHF
J: TRBJ1-4; V: TRBV7-9; D: NA; size: NA; length: 13; DNA: TGTGCCAGCAGCTTATGGAGGGGGGAAAAACTGTTTTTT; CDR3: CASSLWRGEKLFF
J: TRBJ2-2; V: TRBV5-4; D: NA; size: NA; length: 13; DNA: TGTGCCAGCAGCCCTAGGAGGGACGGGGAGCTGTTTTTT; CDR3: CASSPRRDGELFF
J: TRBJ1-5; V: TRBV6-5; D: TRBD1; size: NA; length: 15; DNA: TGTGCCAGCAGCCGTGTGACAGGGGGCAATCAGCCCCAGCATTTT; CDR3: CASSRVTGGNQPQHF
J: TRBJ2-1; V: TRBV7-9; D: NA; size: once; length: 15; DNA: TGTGCCAGCAGCTCCTCGCTAGGGGGGGGTGATGAGCAGTTCTTC; CDR3: CASSSSLGGGDEQFF
J: TRBJ2-4; V: TRBV18; D: TRBD1; size: NA; length: 17; DNA: TGTGCCAGCTCACCCGTACAGGGGGACATAGCCAAAAACATTCAGTACTTC; CDR3: CASSPVQGDIAKNIQYF
J: TRBJ1-2; V: TRBV5-1; D: NA; size: few; length: 14; DNA: TGCGCCAGCAGAATTGCGGGAGCTAACTATGGCTACACCTTC; CDR3: CASRIAGANYGYTF
J: TRBJ2-1; V: TRBV7-2; D: NA; size: NA; length: 17; DNA: TGTGCCAGCAGCTTAGCGCGCGGGAAAGTTTCCTACAATGAGCAGTTCTTC; CDR3: CASSLARGKVSYNEQFF
J: TRBJ1-2; V: TRBV5-1; D: TRBD1; size: NA; length: 14; DNA: TGCGCCAGCTCCTCCACAGGGGGCAGGAATGGCTACACCTTC; CDR3: CASSSTGGRNGYTF
J: TRBJ2-7; V: TRBV29-1; D: NA; size: once; length: 11; DNA: TGCAGCGTTTGTGACAGCTACGAGCAGTACTTC; CDR3: CSVCDSYEQYF
J: TRBJ2-5; V: TRBV18; D: NA; size: NA; length: 14; DNA: TGTGCCAGCTCATCTTCCAGTTACCAAGAGACCCAGTACTTC; CDR3: CASSSSSYQETQYF
J: TRBJ2-3; V: TRBV5-1; D: NA; size: NA; length: 12; DNA: TGCGCCAGCATTACACAAGGAGATACGCAGTATTTT; CDR3: CASITQGDTQYF
J: TRBJ2-5; V: TRBV11-2; D: TRBD2; size: once; length: 14; DNA: TGTGCCAGCAGCGAGGGGACTACCGGAGAGACCCAGTACTTC; CDR3: CASSEGTTGETQYF
J: TRBJ2-3; V: TRBV19; D: NA; size: few; length: 15; DNA: TGTGCCAGTAGTATCGGGGGTGGATACACAGATACGCAGTATTTT; CDR3: CASSIGGGYTDTQYF
J: TRBJ2-3; V: TRBV5-1; D: TRBD2; size: NA; length: 16; DNA: TGCGCCAGCAGCTTGCTGACTAGCGGGAGTGCAGATACGCAGTATTTT; CDR3: CASSLLTSGSADTQYF
J: TRBJ2-7; V: TRBV19; D: NA; size: NA; length: 15; DNA: TGTGCCACCCGGAGGACAGGAACGGGAGCCTACGAGCAGTACTTC; CDR3: CATRRTGTGAYEQYF
J: TRBJ2-1; V: TRBV6-6; D: NA; size: once; length: 13; DNA: TGTGCCAGCAGTTATAACAACTACAATGAGCAGTTCTTC; CDR3: CASSYNNYNEQFF
J: TRBJ2-7; V: TRBV29-1; D: NA; size: NA; length: 14; DNA: TGCAGCGTTTCCTCCGCTTCGGGACATAGGGAGCAGTACTTC; CDR3: CSVSSASGHREQYF
J: TRBJ2-3; V: TRBV4-2; D: TRBD2; size: NA; length: 17; DNA: TGTGCCAGCAGCCAAGTGTCGACTAGCGGGGGGTTGGATACGCAGTATTTT; CDR3: CASSQVSTSGGLDTQYF
J: TRBJ2-1; V: TRBV5-1; D: TRBD1; size: NA; length: 18; DNA: TGCGCCAGCAGCTTGGTGAAATCCGGGACAGAGGCGTACAATGAGCAGTTCTTC; CDR3: CASSLVKSGTEAYNEQFF
J: TRBJ1-4; V: TRBV7-9; D: NA; size: NA; length: 14; DNA: TGTGCCAGCAGCTTAAAAGCTCGAGGGGAAAAACTGTTTTTT; CDR3: CASSLKARGEKLFF
J: TRBJ1-1; V: TRBV28; D: TRBD1; size: NA; length: 14; DNA: TGTGCCAGCATGACAGGGACCTTGAACACTGAAGCTTTCTTT; CDR3: CASMTGTLNTEAFF